This T cell receptor (beta chain) was captured by sequencing in a study of T cell responses to AZD1222 COVID-19 vaccine. Study-wide points: Repertoire sampling happened only post peak T cell response.

Germline lookup yields CDR1 SGHNT and CDR2 YYREEE (reference sequence). Losses at the gene ends were 9 bases for V and 2 bases for J; bases not matched to a gene: 10. The CDR3 runs to 14 residues. For this clone: Its specificity is unknown.

Assay: immunoSEQ multiplex PCR; the TCRdb copy retains only in-frame clones and omits some. The sample holds 95,000 to 150,000 clones; around 82% are singletons and the top ten take 5% to 7%. Sample: peripheral blood, taken on day 0 of AZD1222 vaccination. This chain connects TRBV5-4 to TRBJ2-5; 7 positions agree with TRBD1. The receptor's source is an adult in good health. For the CDR3, the DNA is TGTGCCACCTACCCGGGACAGACGCAAGAGACCCAGTACTTC. This encodes CATYPGQTQETQYF.